These T cell receptor beta chains were read from a single sample in a study of T cell responses to AZD1222 COVID-19 vaccine. Profiled with immunoSEQ multiplex PCR; TCRdb holds only in-frame clones, not every one. The sample shows roughly 120,000 clones, 80% to 90% of them seen only once. Sample: peripheral blood, taken on day 0 of AZD1222 vaccination. Receptor source: an adult in good health. CDR3s include the opening cysteine and the closing phenylalanine or tryptophan. A D gene is named only where the DNA matches it firmly. Size values are once, few and many counts, or a class for expanded clones, and some rows have none.

>TRBV5-3|TRBJ1-4|NA|NA
CARSLPVPREGEKLFF
TGTGCCAGAAGCCTGCCGGTACCCCGGGAGGGTGAAAAACTGTTTTTT
>TRBV7-9|TRBJ1-3|NA|TRBD1
CASPPQGQAASGNTIYF
TGTGCCAGCCCCCCCCAGGGACAGGCTGCCTCAGGAAACACCATATATTTT
>TRBV7-6|TRBJ2-3|NA|NA
CASSLERGRTDTQYF
TGTGCCAGCAGCTTAGAAAGGGGCCGTACAGATACGCAGTATTTT
>TRBV5-1|TRBJ1-2|few|NA
CASSSPFDGYTF
TGCGCCAGCAGCTCCCCATTTGATGGCTACACCTTC
>TRBV27|TRBJ1-5|NA|NA
CASGLGQPQHF
TGTGCCAGCGGCCTGGGTCAGCCCCAGCATTTT
>TRBV7-9|TRBJ2-5|NA|TRBD1
CASSSLQGVQETQYF
TGTGCCAGCAGCTCCTTACAGGGGGTCCAAGAGACCCAGTACTTC
>TRBV6-5|TRBJ2-7|few|NA
CASSYRDPSYEQYF
TGTGCCAGCAGTTACAGGGACCCTTCCTACGAGCAGTACTTC
>TRBV6-5|TRBJ1-2|NA|NA
CASRLEQIYGYTF
TGTGCCAGCAGATTAGAACAGATATATGGCTACACCTTC
>TRBV5-1|TRBJ2-5|NA|TRBD2
CASSPRTSGGKETQYF
TGCGCCAGCAGCCCGCGGACTAGCGGGGGGAAAGAGACCCAGTACTTC
>TRBV19|TRBJ1-1|NA|NA
CASSDRTSLNTEAFF
TGTGCCAGTAGCGACAGAACAAGTCTGAACACTGAAGCTTTCTTT